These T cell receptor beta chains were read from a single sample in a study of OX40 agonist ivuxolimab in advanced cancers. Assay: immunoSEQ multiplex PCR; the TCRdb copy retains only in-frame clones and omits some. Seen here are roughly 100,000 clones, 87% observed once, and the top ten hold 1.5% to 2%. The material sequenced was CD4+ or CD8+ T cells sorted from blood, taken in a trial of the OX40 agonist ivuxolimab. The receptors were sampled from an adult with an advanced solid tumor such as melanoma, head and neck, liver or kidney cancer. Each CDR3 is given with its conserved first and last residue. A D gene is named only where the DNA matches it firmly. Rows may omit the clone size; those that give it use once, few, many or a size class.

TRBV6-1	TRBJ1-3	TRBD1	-	CASSENRGLGNTIYF	TGTGCCAGCAGTGAAAACAGGGGGCTTGGAAACACCATATATTTT
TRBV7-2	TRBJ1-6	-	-	CASSLAGPLYNSPLHF	TGTGCCAGCAGCTTAGCAGGACCCCTATATAATTCACCCCTCCACTTT
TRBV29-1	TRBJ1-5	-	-	CSASLGGNQPQHF	TGCAGCGCTTCTTTAGGTGGCAATCAGCCCCAGCATTTT
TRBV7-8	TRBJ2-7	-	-	CASSSSGPPYF	TGTGCCAGCAGCTCATCGGGACCACCGTACTTC
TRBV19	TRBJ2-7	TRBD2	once	CASSPTGAGGPKGYEQYF	TGTGCCAGTAGCCCAACCGGGGCGGGAGGGCCGAAAGGTTACGAGCAGTACTTC
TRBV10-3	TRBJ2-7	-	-	CAISSGTMVYEQYF	TGTGCCATCAGTTCCGGGACAATGGTCTACGAGCAGTACTTC
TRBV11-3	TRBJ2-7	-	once	CASSLGEEYEQYF	TGTGCCAGCAGCTTAGGAGAAGAGTACGAGCAGTACTTC
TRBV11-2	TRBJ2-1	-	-	CASSLRTETNEQFF	TGTGCCAGCAGCTTGAGGACGGAAACCAATGAGCAGTTCTTC
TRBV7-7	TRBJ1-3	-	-	CASSLEPGSGNTIYF	TGTGCTAGCAGCTTAGAGCCGGGCTCTGGAAACACCATATATTTT
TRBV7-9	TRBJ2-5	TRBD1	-	CASSLGTGIQETQYF	TGTGCCAGCAGCCTAGGGACAGGGATCCAAGAGACCCAGTACTTC
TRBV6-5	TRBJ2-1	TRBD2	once	CATLSGGPYNEQFF	TGTGCCACCCTGAGCGGGGGCCCCTACAATGAGCAGTTCTTC
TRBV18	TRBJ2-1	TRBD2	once	CASSAASGSLKYNEQFF	TGTGCCAGCTCAGCGGCTAGCGGGAGTCTTAAATACAATGAGCAGTTCTTC
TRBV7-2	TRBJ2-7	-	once	CASSFRDRTYEQYF	TGTGCCAGCAGCTTTCGCGACAGAACCTACGAGCAGTACTTC
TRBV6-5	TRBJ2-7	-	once	CASSGLANYEQYF	TGTGCCAGCTCTGGATTGGCAAACTACGAGCAGTACTTC
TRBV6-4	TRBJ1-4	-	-	CASQRSGREKLFF	TGTGCCAGCCAAAGGTCAGGGCGCGAAAAACTGTTTTTT
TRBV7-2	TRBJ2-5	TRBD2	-	CASSPTSGSEKTQYF	TGTGCCAGCAGCCCGACTAGCGGGAGCGAGAAGACCCAGTACTTC
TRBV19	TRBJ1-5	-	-	CASSIVPVNQPQHF	TGTGCCAGTAGTATAGTTCCCGTCAATCAGCCCCAGCATTTT
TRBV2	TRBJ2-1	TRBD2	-	CASKGLAREQFF	TGTGCCAGCAAAGGACTAGCAAGGGAGCAGTTCTTC
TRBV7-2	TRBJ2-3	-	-	CASSLDTQYF	TGTGCCAGCAGCCTGGATACGCAGTATTTT
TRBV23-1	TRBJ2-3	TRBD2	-	CASTPPLETSISDTQYF	TGCGCCAGCACGCCTCCGTTAGAGACTAGCATATCAGATACGCAGTATTTT
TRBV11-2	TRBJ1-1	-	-	CASSQDSHEAFF	TGTGCCAGCAGCCAAGACAGCCATGAAGCTTTCTTT
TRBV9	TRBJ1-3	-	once	CASNPRGGLGNTIYF	TGTGCCAGCAACCCGAGGGGAGGTCTCGGAAACACCATATATTTT
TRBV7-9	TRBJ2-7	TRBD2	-	CASSPVGGAYEQYF	TGTGCCAGCAGCCCCGTCGGGGGGGCCTACGAGCAGTACTTC